The 9 T cell receptor beta chains presented below share a single source sample, sequenced in a study of blood T cell repertoires in COVID-19. Measured with immunoSEQ multiplex PCR; TCRdb has only the in-frame clones, and not every one. There are more than 150,000 clones in the sample; roughly 79% occur only once, and 12% lies in the top ten. The sample consisted of peripheral blood. These receptors came from a woman older than 75 with COVID-19, enrolled during active disease.

This clone has only a few counts. The chain combines TRBV14 with TRBJ2-2; TRBD1 matches 11 bases. CDR3 length: 17 residues. The J segment lost 4 bases and the V segment lost 2 bases, leaving 6 bases of the junction unmatched. Looked up from germline, CDR1 is SGHDN and CDR2 is FVKESK. The CDR3 nucleotides are TGTGCCAGCAGCCAACTCCCGGGACAGGGGGTCACCGGGGAGCTGTTTTTT. Translation: CASSQLPGQGVTGELFF. Supplemented by reference TRBV14 and TRBJ2-2, the full variable domain reads EAGVTQFPSHSVIEKGQTVTLRCDPISGHDNLYWYRRVMGKEIKFLLHFVKESKQDESGMPNNRFLAERTGGTYSTLKVQPAELEDSGVYFCASSQLPGQGVTGELFFGEGSRLTVL.

Only a few counts were recorded for this clone. This chain connects TRBV6-8 to TRBJ1-2, with a weak D call TRBD1 (5 bases). The CDR3 loop spans 16 amino acids. Germline CDR1 is MNHGY and CDR2 is SAAAGT. The V gene lost 4 bases and the J gene lost 1 base, with 16 bases spanning the gap. The CDR3 nucleotides are TGTGCCAGCAGTTCAAGGGGCGTAGAGTGTAACTATGGCTACACCTTC. This translates into CASSSRGVECNYGYTF.

The V call is TRBV5-1, the J call TRBJ2-3; D is perhaps TRBD1 (5 bases). The CDR3 spans 13 residues. CDR1 SGHRS and CDR2 YFSETQ come from the germline V gene. Trimming left V 0 bases short and J 7 bases short, with 9 bases between. The CDR3 DNA reads TGCGCCAGCAGCTTGGAACGACAGAATACGCAGTATTTT. Translating it yields CASSLERQNTQYF.

The rearrangement joins TRBV2 to TRBJ1-2; the D is unclear. The CDR3 contains 12 residues. Germline lookup yields CDR1 SNHLY and CDR2 FYNNEI. The V end lost 7 bases, the J end lost 3 bases, and 9 bases lay between the germline ends. CDR3 protein: CASTPGYYGYTF. The CDR3 nucleotides read TGTGCCAGCACGCCGGGGTACTATGGCTACACCTTC. The whole variable domain, remainder taken from reference TRBV2 and TRBJ1-2, is EPEVTQTPSHQVTQMGQEVILRCVPISNHLYFYWYRQILGQKVEFLVSFYNNEISEKSEIFDDQFSVERPDGSNFTLKIRSTKLEDSAMYFCASTPGYYGYTFGSGTRLTVV.

The V call is TRBV6-6, the J call TRBJ1-2, with TRBD1 matching 7 bases. This CDR3 comprises 12 residues. Germline CDR1 reads MNHNY; CDR2 reads SVGAGI (reference sequence). V dropped 6 bases and J dropped 5; count of bases not matched to a gene: 3. The CDR3 loop is CASRGTVYGYTF. In nucleotides, the CDR3 is TGTGCCAGCAGGGGGACAGTTTATGGCTACACCTTC.

This clone has just a few counts. The V and J genes are TRBV12-3 or TRBV12-4 and TRBJ2-2; 7 bases align to TRBD2. The CDR3 consists of 13 residues. J lost 6 bases, V lost 6 bases, and 4 bases had no gene match. CDR3 in DNA: TGTGCCAGCAGCCCTCGGGGGGCCGGGGAGCTGTTTTTT. It encodes CASSPRGAGELFF.

As for this clone: One end of the junction fails to match germline, which may point to a read error. This chain connects TRBV12-3 or TRBV12-4 to TRBJ2-7, with D possibly being TRBD2 (7 bases). The CDR3 totals 13 residues. This CDR3 reads CASSLQWGGAVSF. The CDR3 bases are TGTGCCAGCAGTTTGCAATGGGGGGGGGCCGTCTCTTTC.

In this sample, this clone turned up once. The J gene is TRBJ2-7, the V gene TRBV9, with 11 nucleotides matching TRBD2. The germline V gene has CDR1 SGDLS and CDR2 YYNGEE. The length of the CDR3 is 15 residues. V was pared by 0 bases and J by 4 bases, with 3 bases of the junction left unmatched. CDR3 sequence reads: CASSVGTSGWYEQYF. DNA for the CDR3: TGTGCCAGCAGCGTAGGGACTAGCGGGTGGTACGAGCAGTACTTC.

The chain combines TRBV4-1 with TRBJ1-1; D is ambiguous. The CDR3 sequence is 14 residues long. Trimming removed 1 base at V and 3 bases at J, with 9 bases between. Germline CDR1 is MGHRA and CDR2 is YSYEKL. CDR3 DNA sequence: TGCGCCAGCAGCCAAGGGTTTCGGGACACTGAAGCTTTCTTT. The encoded protein is CASSQGFRDTEAFF.